Shown below are 32 T cell receptor beta chains from a single sample sequenced in a study of cytomegalovirus exposure and HLA in healthy donors. The PCR employed 60 Vbeta primers together with 13 Jbeta primers. Assay used: immunoSEQ multiplex PCR; TCRdb lists only in-frame clones, some missing. The data show more than 95,000 clones, 9.5% to 15% seen once. The sequencing sample was made of PBMCs. The receptors come from a middle-aged man in good health and CMV-seropositive.

This clone was seen only a few times. The chain links TRBV4-3 to TRBJ1-2; D gene unclear. V was shortened by 4 bases and J by 8 bases, with 17 bases between the two germline ends. The CDR3 is 14 amino acids. Per germline, CDR1 LGHNA and CDR2 YSLEER. The CDR3 reads CASSRDPGVGGYTF. CDR3 coding DNA: TGCGCCAGCAGCCGCGACCCCGGGGTGGGGGGCTACACCTTC.

This chain uses TRBV2 with TRBJ1-2; maybe TRBD1 (6 bases). Trimming stripped 0 bases from V and 4 bases from J, with 9 bases between. This CDR3 region has 14 residues. CDR1 SNHLY and CDR2 FYNNEI come from the germline V gene. CDR3 loop: CASSEASGAYGYTF. Here the CDR3 DNA reads TGTGCCAGCAGTGAAGCGTCAGGGGCCTATGGCTACACCTTC. Full variable domain (rest looked up from reference TRBV2 and TRBJ1-2): EPEVTQTPSHQVTQMGQEVILRCVPISNHLYFYWYRQILGQKVEFLVSFYNNEISEKSEIFDDQFSVERPDGSNFTLKIRSTKLEDSAMYFCASSEASGAYGYTFGSGTRLTVV.

This clone was detected a few times. V is TRBV18 and J is TRBJ2-5, with D possibly matching TRBD1 (6 bases). Trimming cost V 5 bases and J 7 bases, with 14 bases left between them. CDR3 length: 13 residues. Germline CDR1 reads KGHSH; CDR2 reads LQKENI. CDR3 residues: CASSGTSDGTQYF. The CDR3 DNA follows: TGTGCCAGCTCAGGGACATCCGATGGGACCCAGTACTTC. Looking up the rest from reference TRBV18 and TRBJ2-5 gives the full variable domain: NAGVMQNPRHLVRRRGQEARLRCSPMKGHSHVYWYRQLPEEGLKFMVYLQKENIIDESGMPKERFSAEFPKEGPSILRIQQVVRGDSAAYFCASSGTSDGTQYFGPGTRLLVL.

In its sample, this clone was seen a few times. The chain uses TRBV19 and TRBJ1-1, with TRBD1 identical over 10 bases. The CDR3 spans 15 residues. CDR1 LNHDA and CDR2 SQIVND come from the germline V gene (reference sequence). V shed 3 bases, J shed 2 bases, and the junction held 3 bases outside the gene matches. CDR3 sequence: CASSIRTGGNTEAFF. The CDR3 nucleotides are TGTGCCAGTAGTATCCGGACAGGGGGAAACACTGAAGCTTTCTTT.

The CDR3 spells CASAPGGAGDTDTQYF. CDR3 DNA: TGTGCCAGCGCTCCCGGAGGAGCGGGAGATACAGATACGCAGTATTTT. V gene TRBV27 combines with J gene TRBJ2-3, with 8 bases aligning to TRBD2. Germline CDR1 and CDR2: MNHEY and SMNVEV (reference sequence). The junction had 13 bases not matched to a gene; V was cut back by 8 bases and J by 3 bases. The CDR3 is 16 residues long.

This chain uses TRBV25-1 with TRBJ2-7; D is ambiguous. Per germline, CDR1 MGHDK and CDR2 SYGVNS. V gave up 7 bases and J gave up 4 bases, with 8 bases separating them. The CDR3 runs to 11 residues. In DNA form, the CDR3 reads TGTGCCAGCACGCTGGCTTACGAGCAGTACTTC. It codes for CASTLAYEQYF.

This clone was seen only a few times. The CDR3 is CASSYARGRETQYF. The DNA of the CDR3 is TGTGCCAGCAGTTACGCAAGGGGAAGGGAGACCCAGTACTTC. V is TRBV6-5 and J is TRBJ2-5; D may be TRBD1 (5 bases). Germline V CDR1 and CDR2: MNHEY, SVGAGI. This CDR3 has 14 residues. V lost 2 bases to trimming and J lost 5 bases, with 12 bases between them.

This chain links TRBV6-5 with TRBJ1-2; D possibly corresponds to TRBD1 (6 bases). The CDR3 spans 13 residues. The germline V gene has CDR1 MNHEY and CDR2 SVGAGI. V lost 5 bases, J lost 8 bases, and 15 bases lay in between. The CDR3 DNA sequence: TGTGCCAGCAGTACGGGACAATCAGACGGCTACACCTTC. Its translation: CASSTGQSDGYTF.

This clone was seen a handful of times. The gene calls are TRBV4-3 and TRBJ2-7, with D possibly TRBD2 on 6 matching bases. Trimming took 2 bases from V and 0 from J, leaving 14 bases between them. Germline lookup yields CDR1 LGHNA and CDR2 YSLEER. This CDR3 has 16 amino acids. The CDR3 bases are TGCGCCAGCAGCCAAACCCGGGACTTAAGCTCCTACGAGCAGTACTTC. Its translation is CASSQTRDLSSYEQYF.

This clone was detected a few times. The V and J genes are TRBV9 and TRBJ1-1; no clear D. The CDR3 runs to 15 residues. CDR1 is SGDLS, CDR2 YYNGEE, per germline. Trimming shortened V by 0 bases and J by 1 base, and 10 bases separated the two germline ends. The CDR3 DNA reads as TGTGCCAGCAGCGTAGAAAGGGAGTGGAACACTGAAGCTTTCTTT. Amino acids: CASSVEREWNTEAFF.

In its sample, this clone was seen a few times. The rearrangement joins TRBV4-3 to TRBJ2-2, with 9 bases that match TRBD2. The V gene end was trimmed by 7 bases and the J gene end by 6 bases; junction bases not matched to a gene: 9. Germline values: CDR1 LGHNA, CDR2 YSLEER. The CDR3 consists of 15 residues. CDR3 residues: CASTSSGTTAGELFF. CDR3 DNA: TGCGCCAGCACCTCTAGCGGGACAACGGCCGGGGAGCTGTTTTTT.

The chain is built from TRBV28 and TRBJ2-5, with TRBD2 as a possible D gene (5 bases). Per the germline V gene, CDR1 is MDHEN and CDR2 is SYDVKM. This CDR3 is built from 14 residues. Trimming took off 4 bases at V and 5 bases at J, with 14 bases between the two ends. As DNA, the CDR3 is TGTGCCAGCAGTTCGAGACTATTCTCGGAGACCCAGTACTTC. Translation: CASSSRLFSETQYF.

The rearrangement joins TRBV6-6 to TRBJ1-2; tentatively, D is TRBD1 (6 bases). CDR1 and CDR2 (germline): MNHNY, SVGAGI (reference sequence). The germline V and J ends were trimmed by 2 bases and 4 bases, with 14 bases remaining between them. The CDR3 has 15 residues. The chain's CDR3 is CASSYPAGDVYGYTF. CDR3 bases: TGTGCCAGCAGTTACCCGGCAGGGGACGTCTATGGCTACACCTTC.

This clone came up a few times. V gene TRBV5-1 combines with J gene TRBJ2-5, with TRBD1 matching over 7 bases. There are 13 residues in the CDR3. Trimming cost V 4 bases and J 7 bases; bases outside gene matches: 7. Per the germline V gene, CDR1 is SGHRS and CDR2 is YFSETQ. CDR3 loop: CASSPGQRGTQYF. In DNA form, the CDR3 reads TGCGCCAGCAGCCCGGGACAGAGGGGGACCCAGTACTTC. Variable domain in full (rest from reference TRBV5-1 and TRBJ2-5): KAGVTQTPRYLIKTRGQQVTLSCSPISGHRSVSWYQQTPGQGLQFLFEYFSETQRNKGNFPGRFSGRQFSNSRSEMNVSTLELGDSALYLCASSPGQRGTQYFGPGTRLLVL.

This clone has just a few counts. V gene TRBV28 combines with J gene TRBJ2-7; 7 bases agree with TRBD1. This CDR3 has 16 residues. CDR1 MDHEN and CDR2 SYDVKM come from the germline V gene. V was pared by 5 bases and J by 3 bases, with 13 bases of the junction left unmatched. In DNA form, the CDR3 reads TGTGCCAGCAGTCGGACAGGCCGTCCAGTACTCTACGAGCAGTACTTC. Protein sequence: CASSRTGRPVLYEQYF.

The chain is built from TRBV4-3 and TRBJ2-4, with 9 bases matching TRBD2. The germline V gene encodes CDR1 LGHNA and CDR2 YSLEER. Losses at the gene ends were 0 bases for V and 4 bases for J; bases not matched to a gene: 16. The CDR3 runs to 20 residues. For the CDR3, the DNA is TGCGCCAGCAGCCAAGATCTAACTAGCGGGCGATCTTGGTATAAAAACATTCAGTACTTC. It is translated as CASSQDLTSGRSWYKNIQYF.

J is TRBJ1-3 and V is TRBV2; 8 bases fit TRBD1. The CDR3 totals 18 residues. V shed 8 bases and J 4 bases; nucleotides not matched to a gene: 19. Germline-derived CDR1 and CDR2 are SNHLY and FYNNEI. The CDR3 DNA reads as TGTGCCAGCGAGGTGAGCGCCCCCCAGACAGGGGCGGGAAACACCATATATTTT. This gives the protein CASEVSAPQTGAGNTIYF. The full variable domain, its missing parts supplied by reference TRBV2 and TRBJ1-3, is EPEVTQTPSHQVTQMGQEVILRCVPISNHLYFYWYRQILGQKVEFLVSFYNNEISEKSEIFDDQFSVERPDGSNFTLKIRSTKLEDSAMYFCASEVSAPQTGAGNTIYFGEGSWLTVV.

The CDR3 DNA follows: TGTGCCAGCAGTTCCCCGAGATTGGACAATGAGCAGTTCTTC. Residues: CASSSPRLDNEQFF. V usage is TRBV6-6 and J usage is TRBJ2-1; D uncertain. Trimming pared 4 bases from V and 5 bases from J, leaving 12 bases between. The CDR3 covers 14 residues. Germline V gives CDR1 MNHNY, CDR2 SVGAGI (reference sequence).

The chain couples TRBV7-9 to TRBJ1-2, with D perhaps matching TRBD1 (6 bases). The CDR3 sequence is 14 residues long. Trimming left V 3 bases short and J 4 bases short, with 12 bases between. Germline CDR1 reads SEHNR; CDR2 reads FQNEAQ (reference sequence). Written as DNA, the CDR3 is TGTGCCAGCAGCTTCACAGGGCTTAGCTATGGCTACACCTTC. As protein: CASSFTGLSYGYTF.

The chain employs TRBV11-2 and TRBJ1-1; 7 nucleotides agree with TRBD1. The CDR3 consists of 18 residues. The J segment lost 0 bases and the V segment lost 2 bases, leaving 12 bases of the junction unmatched. Germline V CDR1 and CDR2: SGHAT, FQNNGV. The CDR3 nucleotides read TGTGCCAGCAGCTTAAACCCCCGGGACAGAGTCATGAACACTGAAGCTTTCTTT. Protein product: CASSLNPRDRVMNTEAFF.

This chain links TRBV2 with TRBJ1-5; 8 nucleotides line up with TRBD1. V gave up 7 bases and J gave up 4 bases; unmatched junction bases: 9. Germline-derived CDR1 and CDR2 are SNHLY and FYNNEI. CDR3 length: 15 residues. In DNA form, the CDR3 reads TGTGCCAGCAATTTACAGGGGGGGATTAATCAGCCCCAGCATTTT. It translates to CASNLQGGINQPQHF.

This clone was seen a handful of times. V gene TRBV6-1 combines with J gene TRBJ1-2, with TRBD1 as a possible D gene (5 bases). V gave up 7 bases and J gave up 0 bases, with 9 bases separating them. Germline V lookup: CDR1 MNHNS, CDR2 SASEGT. This CDR3 spans 13 amino acids. CDR3 protein: CASTDSTNYGYTF. The CDR3 DNA is TGTGCCAGCACCGACAGCACTAACTATGGCTACACCTTC.

This clone was found a few times. The chain recombines TRBV6-5 with TRBJ2-2; D remains unclear. Germline-derived CDR1 and CDR2 are MNHEY and SVGAGI. The CDR3 is made up of 15 amino acids. V was trimmed by 3 bases and J by 0 bases, leaving 8 bases between them. This CDR3 reads CASSYNFANTGELFF. The CDR3 DNA sequence: TGTGCCAGCAGTTATAACTTTGCGAACACCGGGGAGCTGTTTTTT.

The CDR3 DNA sequence: TGTGCCAGCAGCTTGGATGTCTTGGGCGAGACCCAGTACTTC. Its translation is CASSLDVLGETQYF. The J gene is TRBJ2-5, the V gene TRBV5-5; no reliable D call. CDR1 and CDR2 from the germline V gene are SGHKS and YYEKEE (reference sequence). The CDR3 extends over 14 amino acids. V was cut by 0 bases and J by 5 bases, with 11 bases left in between.

This chain joins TRBV11-2 and TRBJ1-1; 9 bases map to TRBD1. The junction had 8 bases not matched to a gene; V was cut back by 0 bases and J by 3 bases. The CDR3 contains 17 residues. CDR1 and CDR2 (germline): SGHAT, FQNNGV. The CDR3 DNA is TGTGCCAGCAGCTTAGAGGCCACAGGGGGCAGGGACACTGAAGCTTTCTTT. Translation: CASSLEATGGRDTEAFF.

The sample holds a few counts of this clone. The chain has TRBV6-1 and TRBJ2-1; D is ambiguous. The CDR3 is 14 amino acids. V was trimmed by 2 bases and J by 4 bases, leaving 9 bases between them. Germline CDR1 reads MNHNS; CDR2 reads SASEGT. The DNA for the CDR3 is TGTGCCAGCAGTGAATTGTGGCCGTACAATGAGCAGTTCTTC. It translates to CASSELWPYNEQFF.

For this clone: The CDR3 carries no conserved terminal phenylalanine or tryptophan, so it likely arises from a read error. As DNA, the CDR3 is TGCGCCAGCAGCTTGGCCAGCGGGAGGACCACAGATACGCAGTATGTT. Translating gives CASSLASGRTTDTQYV. The chain joins TRBV5-1 to TRBJ2-3, with 9 nucleotides matching TRBD2. The trim removed 0 bases at V and 2 bases at J, leaving 4 bases unmatched. Per the germline V gene, CDR1 is SGHRS and CDR2 is YFSETQ. This CDR3 region has 16 residues.

This clone was recorded once. This sequence joins TRBV9 and TRBJ2-1, with 7 bases aligning to TRBD2. The CDR3 runs 15 residues. The germline V gene has CDR1 SGDLS and CDR2 YYNGEE. J was trimmed by 6 bases and V by 0 bases; bases with no gene match: 6. As DNA, the CDR3 is TGTGCCAGCAGCGTAGACCTCCCGGGGGGCAATGAGCAGTTCTTC. This sequence encodes CASSVDLPGGNEQFF. Filled out from reference TRBV9 and TRBJ2-1, the complete variable domain reads DSGVTQTPKHLITATGQRVTLRCSPRSGDLSVYWYQQSLDQGLQFLIQYYNGEERAKGNILERFSAQQFPDLHSELNLSSLELGDSALYFCASSVDLPGGNEQFFGPGTRLTVL.

This clone has only a few counts. The chain has TRBV19 and TRBJ1-2; the D gene is possibly TRBD1 (6 bases). V was cut by 6 bases and J by 8 bases, with 16 bases left in between. The CDR3 contains 13 residues. Germline V lookup: CDR1 LNHDA, CDR2 SQIVND (reference sequence). CDR3 region: CASSQQGDGGYTF. The CDR3, as DNA: TGTGCCAGTAGCCAACAGGGTGATGGAGGCTACACCTTC.

This clone was seen only a few times. The gene calls are TRBV28 and TRBJ2-1, with 14 bases lining up with TRBD2. Germline lookup yields CDR1 MDHEN and CDR2 SYDVKM. Trimming at V came to 9 bases and at J to 8 bases, leaving 9 bases not matched to a gene. This CDR3 contains 15 residues. In nucleotides, the CDR3 is TGTGCCAGTACCGGGACTAGCGGGGGCAGTTATGAGCAGTTCTTC. This translates into CASTGTSGGSYEQFF.

This rearrangement joins TRBV6-1 to TRBJ2-5, with 10 bases aligning to TRBD1. V shed 4 bases and J 11 bases; nucleotides not matched to a gene: 13. CDR3 length equals 15 residues. Germline values: CDR1 MNHNS, CDR2 SASEGT. The CDR3 spells CASSALTGGFAEQYF. The CDR3 DNA reads as TGTGCCAGCAGTGCTTTGACAGGGGGCTTCGCGGAGCAGTACTTC.

The rearrangement joins TRBV19 to TRBJ2-1, with 7 bases that match TRBD2. The J segment lost 5 bases and the V segment lost 9 bases, leaving 4 bases of the junction unmatched. The CDR3 is 12 amino acids. CDR1 is LNHDA, CDR2 SQIVND, per germline (reference sequence). CDR3 amino acids: CASGRRDNEQFF. The CDR3 DNA reads as TGTGCCAGCGGGAGGAGGGACAATGAGCAGTTCTTC.